This TCR beta chain was profiled in a study of blood T cells in healthy people across ages. About the study: With template switching, about one barcoded beta molecule was captured per two T cells. Findings of the study overall: A roughly linear age-dependent decrease characterized TCR beta diversity per million T cells.

The second PCR ran about 6 to 12 cycles with a sample-barcoded 5' primer and J-beta primers. A single record per CDR3 protein comes from TCRdb applying MiXCR to the 5' RACE reads. The top ten clones hold roughly 40% of a sample with 700,000 to 850,000 distinct CDR3 sequences, about 48% of them seen once. In terms of origin and age, donors were healthy Caucasian individuals from Russia aged about 6 to 90. As regards this clonotype: As yet, its antigen is unknown.

The sequenced material came from blood. The TCR originated in a man aged 80 or over in good health.

The CDR3 bases are TGCGCCAGCAGTTGGACTAGCGGGAGGATTTCGGGCGGAGATACGCAGTATTTT. Protein product: CASSWTSGRISGGDTQYF. V gene TRBV10-2 combines with J gene TRBJ2-3; 14 bases align to TRBD2. J was trimmed by 5 bases and V by 5 bases; bases with no gene match: 12. Germline assignment: CDR1 WSHSY and CDR2 SAAADI. The CDR3 runs to 18 residues.